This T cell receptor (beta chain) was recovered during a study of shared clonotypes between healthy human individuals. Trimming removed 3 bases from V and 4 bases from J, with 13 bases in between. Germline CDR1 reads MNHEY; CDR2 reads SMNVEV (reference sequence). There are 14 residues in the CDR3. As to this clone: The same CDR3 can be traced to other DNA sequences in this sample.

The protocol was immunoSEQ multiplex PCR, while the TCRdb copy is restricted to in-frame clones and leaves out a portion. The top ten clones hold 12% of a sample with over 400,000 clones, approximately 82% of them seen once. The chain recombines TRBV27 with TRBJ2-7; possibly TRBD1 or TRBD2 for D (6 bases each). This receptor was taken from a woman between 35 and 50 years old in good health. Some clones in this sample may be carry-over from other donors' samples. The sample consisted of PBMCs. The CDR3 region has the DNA TGTGCCAGCAGTTTGGGGGCAGGGAGGTACGAGCAGTACTTC. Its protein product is CASSLGAGRYEQYF.